Given below is one T cell receptor (beta chain) in context. Per the original methods: Amplifying reference gene primers gave estimates of nucleated cell counts. Repertoires were generated with immunoSEQ multiplex PCR, while TCRdb's copy carries only in-frame clones and drops some. The V and J calls and clone size come from that table; D and trimming were worked out from the DNA. Altogether some 250,000 clones are present, roughly 88% being singletons, with the ten largest covering around 0.8%. The entry originates in a study of blood T cell repertoires in COVID-19. Study background: From the United States, Italy and Spain came samples of acute and convalescent COVID-19.

This CDR3 region has 16 residues. Germline lookup yields CDR1 MNHNS and CDR2 SASEGT. The ends were cut back, 2 bases at V and 3 bases at J, with 13 bases in the middle. This sequence originates from a woman under 40 with acute or convalescent COVID-19. Material: peripheral blood. The chain combines TRBV6-1 with TRBJ1-4, with D perhaps matching TRBD1 (5 bases). The CDR3: CASSELGRVANEKLFF. The CDR3 region has the DNA TGTGCCAGCAGTGAATTGGGCAGGGTAGCTAATGAAAAACTGTTTTTT.